Listed below are T cell receptor beta chains from one sample, sequenced in a study of regulatory T cells in long-lasting Graves disease. MiXCR was run by TCRdb on the multiplex PCR reads, yielding one entry per CDR3 protein. The table lists hundreds of thousands of distinct CDR3 sequences, about 16% of them singletons. Sequencing was performed on peripheral blood mononuclear cells (PBMCs), taken at new diagnosis, from a patient treated with antithyroid drugs. Every receptor here comes from a female donor with Graves disease. Both conserved end residues are part of each CDR3. The order of the fields is clone size, D gene, CDR3 length, J gene, V gene, CDR3 DNA, CDR3 protein. D genes are given only for firm matches. Rows give clone size only sometimes, using once, few, many, or a class for an expanded clone.

-,-,13,TRBJ1-1,TRBV7-2,TGTGCCAGCAGCTCCTTGTTTGGGACTGAAGCTTTCTTT,CASSSLFGTEAFF
few,-,20,TRBJ2-3,TRBV3-1,TGTGCCAGCAGCCTAAGCCGAGCCGGGCGCAGGGGACGTCAAACAGATACGCAGTATTTT,CASSLSRAGRRGRQTDTQYF
many,-,13,TRBJ2-2,TRBV7-9,TGTGCCAGCAGCTTATCCGTGTCCGGGGAGCTGTTTTTT,CASSLSVSGELFF
few,TRBD1,14,TRBJ1-2,TRBV19,TGTGCCAGTAGTAGACCCGGGACAGGCGGGGGCTACACCTTC,CASSRPGTGGGYTF
many,TRBD1,16,TRBJ1-5,TRBV7-9,TGTGCCAGCAGCTTATCGGGGACAGGGGCCCTACAGCCCCAGCATTTT,CASSLSGTGALQPQHF
many,-,18,TRBJ1-5,TRBV6-5,TGTGCCAGCAGTTACTCGAATTCGGGGAGTTATAGCAATCAGCCCCAGCATTTT,CASSYSNSGSYSNQPQHF
many,-,14,TRBJ2-3,TRBV24-1,TGTGCCACCAGTGCTTCCCATCCCACAGATACGCAGTATTTT,CATSASHPTDTQYF
few,-,13,TRBJ1-2,TRBV2,TGTGCCAGCAGTGTGGAAGGGACGGATGGCTACACCTTC,CASSVEGTDGYTF
-,TRBD2,17,TRBJ2-1,TRBV7-8,TGTGCCAGCAGCTCCCACCGAGGACTAGCGGGGGGGAGGGAGCAGTTCTTC,CASSSHRGLAGGREQFF
many,TRBD2,18,TRBJ2-5,TRBV28,TGTGCCAGCACCCTCGGGGGGACTAGCGGGAGAGGCGGAGAGACCCAGTACTTC,CASTLGGTSGRGGETQYF
-,-,14,TRBJ2-3,TRBV15,TGTGCCACTCGACCCGGGGCGGCGAGGGATACGCAGTATTTT,CATRPGAARDTQYF
many,-,13,TRBJ1-5,TRBV9,TGTGCCAGCAGCGCCTTCGTAACTCAGCCCCAGCATTTT,CASSAFVTQPQHF
many,TRBD1,18,TRBJ1-1,TRBV5-1,TGCGCCAGCACTTTCGGACGCGGACAGGACGCACTGAACACTGAAGCTTTCTTT,CASTFGRGQDALNTEAFF
few,-,20,TRBJ1-1,TRBV19,TGTGCCAGTAGTATAAGGTTTGTCGCGCAGGGGCCAATTTTGAACACTGAAGCTTTCTTT,CASSIRFVAQGPILNTEAFF
many,TRBD2,18,TRBJ2-3,TRBV7-2,TGTGCCAGCAGCTTAGCGCTAATGTCTAGCGGGGGCACAGATACGCAGTATTTT,CASSLALMSSGGTDTQYF
-,TRBD2,16,TRBJ2-1,TRBV10-3,TGTGCCATCAGTGATCCACGACTAGCTTGGGACAATGAGCAGTTCTTC,CAISDPRLAWDNEQFF
many,-,15,TRBJ1-1,TRBV3-1,TGTGCCAGCAGCCAAGAGTACAGGGCATCAACTGAAGCTTTCTTT,CASSQEYRASTEAFF
-,TRBD1,15,TRBJ2-2,TRBV11-1,TGTGCCAGCAGCTTCGGGACAGGGGGAACCGGGGAGCTGTTTTTT,CASSFGTGGTGELFF
many,TRBD1,14,TRBJ1-5,TRBV2,TGTGCCAGCAGGGGGACAGGGGGCAATCAGCCCCAGCATTTT,CASRGTGGNQPQHF
-,-,16,TRBJ2-7,TRBV28,TGTGCCAGCAACTCAAATATCCGGGAGTTTGGAGACGAGCAGTACTTC,CASNSNIREFGDEQYF
once,TRBD2,14,TRBJ2-3,TRBV11-2,TGTGCCAGCAGACTAGCGGGAGGGCGAGATACGCAGTATTTT,CASRLAGGRDTQYF
-,-,16,TRBJ1-2,TRBV9,TGTGCCAGCAGCGCAAGCCCGGAGGTCGGGGGCTATGGCTACACCTTC,CASSASPEVGGYGYTF
many,-,16,TRBJ1-5,TRBV2,TGTGCCAGCAGTGAAATCGGGCCTTATAGCAATCAGCCCCAGCATTTT,CASSEIGPYSNQPQHF
many,-,12,TRBJ2-7,TRBV12-3/TRBV12-4,TGTGCCAGCAGTTGGGGCCGCTACGAGCAGTACTTC,CASSWGRYEQYF
-,TRBD2,12,TRBJ2-3,TRBV28,TGTGCCAGCATCGACCGGGACGGGGGGTCGTATTTT,CASIDRDGGSYF
many,-,15,TRBJ1-5,TRBV5-1,TGCGCCAGCAGCTTGGACCCCGAAGGCAATCAGCCCCAGCATTTT,CASSLDPEGNQPQHF
few,-,14,TRBJ1-4,TRBV18,TGTGCCAGCTCACCCGCCCGGACTAATGAAAAACTGTTTTTT,CASSPARTNEKLFF
many,-,16,TRBJ1-1,TRBV3-1,TGTGCCAGCAGCCAAGGTACAGGGCTGTGGAACACTGAAGCTTTCTTT,CASSQGTGLWNTEAFF
many,-,14,TRBJ1-2,TRBV2,TGTGCCAGCATGGAGGGAATCCTTAACTATGGCTACACCTTC,CASMEGILNYGYTF
few,-,10,TRBJ1-2,TRBV7-9,TGTGCCAGCAGCTTGGACCTCCTATCCTTC,CASSLDLLSF
few,-,15,TRBJ2-1,TRBV28,TGTGCCAGCAGTTGGGTGGTTAGCTCCTACAATGAGCAGTTCTTC,CASSWVVSSYNEQFF
-,TRBD2,14,TRBJ2-3,TRBV20-1,TGCAGTGCTTCTAGCGGGGGGGCCCCAGATACGCAGTATTTT,CSASSGGAPDTQYF
many,-,13,TRBJ1-1,TRBV12-3/TRBV12-4,TGTGCCAGCAGTTGGCAGATGAACACTGAAGCTTTCTTT,CASSWQMNTEAFF
many,-,14,TRBJ1-1,TRBV10-3,TGTGCCATCAGGGGGGCCGAGCTGAACACTGAAGCTTTCTTT,CAIRGAELNTEAFF
many,-,12,TRBJ1-2,TRBV2,TGTGCCAGCTACAGGCTCAGCTATGGCTACACCTTC,CASYRLSYGYTF
once,-,19,TRBJ1-1,TRBV6-1,TGTGCCACCATGAACCCGGAGACACTGTATGGTTTGACGAGCACTGAAGCTTTCTTT,CATMNPETLYGLTSTEAFF
-,-,15,TRBJ1-2,TRBV4-1,TGCGCCAGCAGCCAAGACCCTTCAGCTAACTATGGCTACACCTTC,CASSQDPSANYGYTF
many,-,14,TRBJ1-5,TRBV28,TGTGCCAGCAGCTCAGACAGGAGAAGTCAGCCCCAGCATTTT,CASSSDRRSQPQHF
many,-,14,TRBJ2-5,TRBV27,TGTGCCAGCAGTTTCGGCAGGGCCGATAAGACCCAGTACTTC,CASSFGRADKTQYF
few,-,13,TRBJ1-1,TRBV12-3/TRBV12-4,TGTGCCAGCAGTCCCGACAGGCTCACTGAAGCTTTCTTT,CASSPDRLTEAFF
many,-,13,TRBJ1-1,TRBV3-1,TGTGCCAGCAGCCAAGATAATCCCACTGAAGCTTTCTTT,CASSQDNPTEAFF